This TCR beta chain was observed in a study of blood T cell repertoires in COVID-19. Study in general: The United States, Italy and Spain supplied acute and convalescent COVID-19 samples. PBMCs, B-cell-depleted T cells, or T cells provided the cDNA or gDNA that made up the material.

Germline-derived CDR1 and CDR2 are LGHNA and YSLEER. The germline V and J ends were trimmed by 1 base and 3 bases, with 8 bases remaining between them. This CDR3 contains 14 residues. Authors' data handling: Estimated nucleated cell counts came from reference gene primer amplification. The repertoire was sequenced with immunoSEQ multiplex PCR; TCRdb's copy has only in-frame clones and lacks some. The V and J calls and the clone size are those of that table, but D and trimming were determined from the DNA. The table lists 300,000 to 400,000 clones, 80% to 90% of them singletons. This TCR was sampled from a woman in her fifties or sixties who had recovered from COVID-19. The specimen was peripheral blood. V gene TRBV4-3 combines with J gene TRBJ2-3; D uncertain. CDR3 amino acids: CASSQGYATDTQYF. In nucleotides, the CDR3 is TGCGCCAGCAGCCAAGGTTATGCGACAGATACGCAGTATTTT.